This TCR beta chain was obtained from a study of cytomegalovirus exposure and HLA in healthy donors (dated 2017 in TCRdb). About the study as a whole: According to a later analysis, the approximately 120 validation repertoires were produced on the same platform as the 666 repertoires of the first cohort. The study was designed to test whether signatures of past pathogen exposure could be identified by cataloging public T cell receptors. Besides the first cohort of around 670 subjects, a separate validation cohort made up of roughly 130 different subjects was used. The study combined high-throughput TCR immunosequencing, statistical association of individual TCRs with disease status, and machine learning to predict cytomegalovirus infection status.

The study at large found these results: Most TCR sequences were observed very rarely across donors, whereas some public TCRs were present in many individuals. According to the authors, the approach could potentially be generalized to other disease states and immunological phenotypes. Cytomegalovirus status was reported to be diagnosed by the classifier with high specificity and sensitivity in both the original and validation cohorts. A total of 150 to 200 TCR beta chains were listed by the study as associated with cytomegalovirus. The validation cohort had no HLA typing available for a later analysis, so co-occurrence within that cohort was assessed over all 120 or so repertoires. Subsequent analysis determined that TCRs grouped into clusters in the first cohort also showed a tendency toward co-occurrence across the 120 or so validation repertoires, and approximately 93% of cluster scores exceeded 0. In vitro tests confirmed that a few of the cytomegalovirus-associated TCR beta chains recognize cytomegalovirus antigens.

Libraries were made using the immunoSEQ multiplex PCR assay. In the original analysis: A statistical classification framework was built to diagnose cytomegalovirus status from the catalog of TCR beta chain sequences. Drawn from immuneACCESS, this table holds only the in-frame rearrangements with V and J called that TCRdb kept. Clones are partly lost; checked studies trace under half to an unresolved V gene and leave the rest unexplained. D and trimming were read from the DNA, whereas the V and J calls and clone size are those reported in that table. The sample yields 50,000 to 80,000 clones; 85% to 95% were counted once. The ten largest account for about 6% of the sample. The donors were included in the validation cohort of approximately 130 subjects, a group kept apart from the roughly 670-subject first cohort. As to this clone: What antigen it recognizes has not been identified. One base away there is no much larger clone; base qualities are not given.

The CDR3 numbers 16 residues from cysteine through phenylalanine. Only CDR3 DNA is held: 48 bases, read in frame from base 1. The germline V gene (reference sequence) provides CDR1 SSHAT and CDR2 FNYEAQ. Compared with germline, V lacks 5 bases and J lacks 4 bases; bases without a gene match: 12. Sample: PBMCs. This clonotype was obtained from a young woman in good health and CMV-seropositive. Recombination linked TRBV7-7 to TRBJ2-5, and TRBD2 aligns with 8 junction nucleotides. The DNA sequence is as follows: TGTGCCAGCAGCCCTTTTGGAGCGGGAGCGCCAGAGACCCAGTACTTC. This yields the protein CASSPFGAGAPETQYF.